Listed below are T cell receptor beta chains from one sample, sequenced in a study of OX40 agonist ivuxolimab in advanced cancers. The data were produced by immunoSEQ multiplex PCR, yet TCRdb's version contains in-frame clones alone and is incomplete. This table has about 75,000 clones, roughly 86% appearing once. This specimen consisted of CD4+ or CD8+ T cells sorted from blood, obtained in a trial of the OX40 agonist ivuxolimab. These TCRs come from an adult with an advanced solid tumor such as melanoma, head and neck, liver or kidney cancer. Each CDR3 is given with its conserved first and last residue. A D gene is named only where the DNA matches it firmly. Size is omitted from some rows. Given values are once, few, many or a class for expanded clones.

CDR3nt | CDR3aa | d_gene | j_gene | v_gene | abundance
TGTGCCAGTGTATCTTGGATGAGCTCCTACAATGAGCAGTTCTTC | CASVSWMSSYNEQFF | - | TRBJ2-1 | TRBV6-1 | -
TGTGCCAGCAGCTTAGACGGGGTTACGCAGTATTTT | CASSLDGVTQYF | - | TRBJ2-3 | TRBV11-2 | -
TGTGCCAGCAGCTCCGGGACCCGGGGCTCCTACGAGCAGTACTTC | CASSSGTRGSYEQYF | - | TRBJ2-7 | TRBV28 | -
TGTGCCAGCAGCCCGGGACTAGCGGGAGGGAGCTCCTACAATGAGCAGTTCTTC | CASSPGLAGGSSYNEQFF | TRBD2 | TRBJ2-1 | TRBV7-8 | -
TGTGCCAGCAGTTTAATAGGGGAGGGTGAGCAGTTCTTC | CASSLIGEGEQFF | TRBD2 | TRBJ2-1 | TRBV27 | few
TGTGCCAGCAGCGTCTACCGGCGGGGGGTCTCCTACGAGCAGTACTTC | CASSVYRRGVSYEQYF | TRBD2 | TRBJ2-7 | TRBV5-8 | -
TGTGCCAGCAGTGAGTACAGAGACCAAGAGACCCAGTACTTC | CASSEYRDQETQYF | - | TRBJ2-5 | TRBV25-1 | -
TGTGCCAGCTCACCTCTAGACACCCTTGGCATTCAGTACTTC | CASSPLDTLGIQYF | - | TRBJ2-4 | TRBV18 | once
TGTGCCAGCAGTAGAACAGGGAGGAGCTCCTATAATTCACCCCTCCACTTT | CASSRTGRSSYNSPLHF | - | TRBJ1-6 | TRBV2 | once
TGTGCCAGCAGTTACTTAACCGGACAGGTTGGCACTGAAGCTTTCTTT | CASSYLTGQVGTEAFF | TRBD1 | TRBJ1-1 | TRBV6-5 | -
TGCGCCAGCAGCTTGGGGAGAGCCAGGAGCTCTGGAAACACCATATATTTT | CASSLGRARSSGNTIYF | - | TRBJ1-3 | TRBV5-1 | -
TGTGCCAGCAGTCCCAAGGGGGCGATGGAGACCCAGTACTTC | CASSPKGAMETQYF | TRBD1 | TRBJ2-5 | TRBV14 | -
TGTGCCAGCAGCCTAGACAGGGTTGAAAAACTGTTTTTT | CASSLDRVEKLFF | TRBD1 | TRBJ1-4 | TRBV7-6 | -
TGTGCCAGCAGCTTGTCGGGGGGCTCTCAGCCCCAGCATTTT | CASSLSGGSQPQHF | - | TRBJ1-5 | TRBV5-5 | -
TGCGCCAGCAAACGGCTAAGCTCCTACAATGAGCAGTTCTTC | CASKRLSSYNEQFF | - | TRBJ2-1 | TRBV5-1 | -
TGCGCCAGCAGCCTCGACAGACCCTCGTACAATGAGCAGTTCTTC | CASSLDRPSYNEQFF | - | TRBJ2-1 | TRBV5-1 | -
TGTGCTAGTGGTCCCTCCACAGATACGCAGTATTTT | CASGPSTDTQYF | - | TRBJ2-3 | TRBV12-5 | -
TGTGCCAGTAGCATCTTACCGGGACGGAGCACAGATACGCAGTATTTT | CASSILPGRSTDTQYF | - | TRBJ2-3 | TRBV19 | -
TGTGCCAGCAGTAGGGGGGATACTGAAGCTTTCTTT | CASSRGDTEAFF | - | TRBJ1-1 | TRBV6-5 | -
TGTGCCAGCAGCTTAGGACAGGGGGCGTACGAGCAGTACTTC | CASSLGQGAYEQYF | TRBD1 | TRBJ2-7 | TRBV7-2 | -
TGTGCCAGCACTCCGAAACGGGCGGGATCCCCGAACACCGGGGAGCTGTTTTTT | CASTPKRAGSPNTGELFF | - | TRBJ2-2 | TRBV13 | -
TGTGCCAGCAGCTTGGCCGTAGGAGGACTATACAATGAGCAGTTCTTC | CASSLAVGGLYNEQFF | - | TRBJ2-1 | TRBV5-8 | -
TGTGCCAGCAGCAAACAGGGTGCGTGGGAGACCCAGTACTTC | CASSKQGAWETQYF | - | TRBJ2-5 | TRBV7-9 | -
TGTGCCAGCGGGACCGGGACAGGGGGTGGGGAGCAGTACTTC | CASGTGTGGGEQYF | TRBD1 | TRBJ2-7 | TRBV5-6 | few
TGTGCCAGCAGCAAAAGAGCGTATACGAATCCTTACGAGCAGTACTTC | CASSKRAYTNPYEQYF | - | TRBJ2-7 | TRBV21-1 | -
TGTGCCAGCAGCTTCCCGATGGGGGGGAGCTCCTACAATGAGCAGTTCTTC | CASSFPMGGSSYNEQFF | TRBD2 | TRBJ2-1 | TRBV7-2 | -
TGTGCCAGCAGCTTCTTGAGGGAAAACTTGGGTGAAGCTTTCTTT | CASSFLRENLGEAFF | - | TRBJ1-1 | TRBV5-4 | -
TGTGCCTGGAGTGTAAGGACTGCTAGCACAGATACGCAGTATTTT | CAWSVRTASTDTQYF | - | TRBJ2-3 | TRBV30 | once
TGTGCCACTTCAGAGAGCGGGGGAACGAGTACGCAGTATTTT | CATSESGGTSTQYF | TRBD2 | TRBJ2-3 | TRBV19 | -
TGTGCCAGCAGTTACGCCAGTGGGGGCGGCGAGACCCAGTACTTC | CASSYASGGGETQYF | - | TRBJ2-5 | TRBV6-5 | once
TGTGCCAGCAGCTTAGGCGGACAGGGGTTCGGTAATGAAAAACTGTTTTTT | CASSLGGQGFGNEKLFF | TRBD1 | TRBJ1-4 | TRBV7-3 | -
TGTGCCAGCAGCTTAGTATTCGGGGACCACCAAGAGACCCAGTACTTC | CASSLVFGDHQETQYF | - | TRBJ2-5 | TRBV11-1 | -
TGTGCCAGCAGTGAATCCAGATCCTGGCGAAACACCATATATTTT | CASSESRSWRNTIYF | - | TRBJ1-3 | TRBV6-1 | few
TGTGCCAGTACCGGGATCCTGAGTTCACCCCTCCACTTT | CASTGILSSPLHF | - | TRBJ1-6 | TRBV19 | few
TGTGCCAGCAGTGAACAGGGATCCTCCTACAATGAGCAGTTCTTC | CASSEQGSSYNEQFF | - | TRBJ2-1 | TRBV6-1 | -
TGTGCCAGCAGTTTGACTAGCGGGGGCTCTAGCACAGATACGCAGTATTTT | CASSLTSGGSSTDTQYF | TRBD2 | TRBJ2-3 | TRBV2 | -
TGTGCCAGCAGTGGTGCCCGACTGGACTACGAGCAGTACTTC | CASSGARLDYEQYF | - | TRBJ2-7 | TRBV6-1 | once
TGTGCCAGCAACAAAGCGGGACAGGGAAATGAAAAACTGTTTTTT | CASNKAGQGNEKLFF | TRBD1 | TRBJ1-4 | TRBV28 | -
TGTGCCACCAGCAGAGATCTGGGGGACACTGAAGCTTTCTTT | CATSRDLGDTEAFF | - | TRBJ1-1 | TRBV15 | -
TGTGCCAGCAGCTTTAATATAGGAAGACAGGGGGCTAATGAGCAGTTCTTC | CASSFNIGRQGANEQFF | TRBD1 | TRBJ2-1 | TRBV7-9 | -
TGTGCTAGCAGTGAAGGGGACAAAAATGAAAAACTGTTTTTT | CASSEGDKNEKLFF | - | TRBJ1-4 | TRBV25-1 | once
TGTGCCAGTAGTACTTTCAGGGGGGCCACCCTCCCCACGGAGCTGTTTTTT | CASSTFRGATLPTELFF | - | TRBJ2-2 | TRBV19 | -
TGTGCCAGCAGGGGCGAGGCTGGAAACACCATATATTTT | CASRGEAGNTIYF | - | TRBJ1-3 | TRBV6-1 | once